The T cell receptor (beta chain) under discussion was sequenced for a study of cytomegalovirus exposure and HLA in healthy donors. CDR3 length equals 16 residues. Unmatched junction bases numbered 14, after V lost 5 bases and J lost 5 bases. Per germline, CDR1 SEHNR and CDR2 FQNEAQ (reference sequence). 13 Jbeta primers and 60 Vbeta primers were used for the PCR. The repertoire was sequenced with immunoSEQ multiplex PCR; TCRdb's copy has only in-frame clones and lacks some. The sample carries around 170,000 clones, approximately 84% recorded once. Material for sequencing was PBMCs. The clonotype originates from a girl under 18 in good health and CMV-seropositive. The V and J genes are TRBV7-9 and TRBJ2-5, with 7 bases aligning to TRBD2. The CDR3 spells CASSPWGGIMAETQYF. The CDR3 DNA sequence: TGTGCCAGCAGCCCTTGGGGGGGGATTATGGCCGAGACCCAGTACTTC.